This entry concerns a single T cell receptor beta chain. The germline gene is not matched at one end of the junction; a read error may be the cause. The researchers produced TCR beta cDNA from 450 to 600 ng total RNA with a constant-region primer. Nested multiplex PCR, run for three rounds with slightly modified ARM-PCR, yielded TCR beta libraries. The first two PCR rounds used TRBV1-TRBV30 primers with a Cbeta primer, roughly 10 cycles each. TCRdb used MiXCR to reprocess the multiplex PCR reads, holding one entry per CDR3 protein. The data contain tens of thousands of distinct CDR3 sequences, roughly 80% of them seen just once; the ten biggest clones take up around 22%. CDR1 and CDR2 from the germline V gene are GTSNPN and SVGIG (reference sequence). CDR3 length: 13 amino acids. This entry belongs to a study of tumor-infiltrating lymphocytes in primary liver carcinoma. Co-extracting RNA and DNA was done with roughly 17-31 mg of unsorted bulk tissue as input.

The J gene is TRBJ2-1, the V gene TRBV30; TRBD2 is a possible D gene (6 bases). The source is a man aged 40-49 years with primary liver carcinoma and hepatitis B virus infection. The specimen was liver tumor tissue from sampling region 5. Documented subset: tumor region T5, tumor centre. The chain's CDR3 is CAWTGTVYNEQFF. In DNA, the CDR3 is TGTGCCTGGACCGGGACTGTCTACAACGAGCAGTTCTTC.